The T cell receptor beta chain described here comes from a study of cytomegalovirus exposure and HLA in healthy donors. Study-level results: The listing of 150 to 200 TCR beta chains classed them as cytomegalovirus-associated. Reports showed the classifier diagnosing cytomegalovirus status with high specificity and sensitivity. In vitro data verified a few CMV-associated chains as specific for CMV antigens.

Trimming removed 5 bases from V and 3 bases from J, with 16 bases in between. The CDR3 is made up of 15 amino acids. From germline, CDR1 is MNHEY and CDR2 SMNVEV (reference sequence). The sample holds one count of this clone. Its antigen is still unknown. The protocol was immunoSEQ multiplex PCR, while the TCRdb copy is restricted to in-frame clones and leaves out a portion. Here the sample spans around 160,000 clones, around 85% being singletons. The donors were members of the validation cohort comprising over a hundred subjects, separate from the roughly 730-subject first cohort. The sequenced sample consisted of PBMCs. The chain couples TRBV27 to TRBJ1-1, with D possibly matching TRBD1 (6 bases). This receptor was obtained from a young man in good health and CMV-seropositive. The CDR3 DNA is TGTGCCAGCAGTCCGCGCATGGGGGCGGACACTGAAGCTTTCTTT. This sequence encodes CASSPRMGADTEAFF.